This T cell receptor (beta chain) emerged from a study of cytomegalovirus exposure and HLA in healthy donors. Study details: The use of the same platform for the 120 validation repertoires and the roughly 680 first-cohort repertoires was reported by a later analysis.

The donors were part of the 120-subject validation cohort, which stood apart from the roughly 670-subject first cohort. This CDR3 has 15 residues. Trimming removed 0 bases from V and 4 bases from J, with 10 bases in between. Looked up from germline, CDR1 is MNHEY and CDR2 is SMNVEV (reference sequence). TCRdb's table, derived via immunoSEQ multiplex PCR, lists solely in-frame clones and lacks some. The table has under 400,000 clones, just over 85% seen once. The J gene is TRBJ1-3, the V gene TRBV27; D unresolved. The sample consisted of PBMCs. The TCR originated in a young woman in good health and CMV-seronegative. CDR3 region: CASSLSVARGNTIYF. In DNA, the CDR3 is TGTGCCAGCAGTTTATCCGTCGCCAGAGGAAACACCATATATTTT.